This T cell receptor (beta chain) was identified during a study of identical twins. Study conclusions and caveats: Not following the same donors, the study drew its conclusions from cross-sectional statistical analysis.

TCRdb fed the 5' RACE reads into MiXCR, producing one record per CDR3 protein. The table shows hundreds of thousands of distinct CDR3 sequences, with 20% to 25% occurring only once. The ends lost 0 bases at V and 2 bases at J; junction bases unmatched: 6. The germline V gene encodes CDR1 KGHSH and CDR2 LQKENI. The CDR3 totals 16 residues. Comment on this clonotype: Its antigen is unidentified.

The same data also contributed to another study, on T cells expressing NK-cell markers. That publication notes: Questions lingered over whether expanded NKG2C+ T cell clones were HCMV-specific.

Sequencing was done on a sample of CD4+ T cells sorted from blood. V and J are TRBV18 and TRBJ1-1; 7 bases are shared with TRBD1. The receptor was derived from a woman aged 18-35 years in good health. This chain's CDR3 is CASSPPSRGSNTEAFF. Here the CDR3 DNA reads TGTGCCAGCTCACCACCCAGCAGGGGGTCAAACACTGAAGCTTTCTTT.